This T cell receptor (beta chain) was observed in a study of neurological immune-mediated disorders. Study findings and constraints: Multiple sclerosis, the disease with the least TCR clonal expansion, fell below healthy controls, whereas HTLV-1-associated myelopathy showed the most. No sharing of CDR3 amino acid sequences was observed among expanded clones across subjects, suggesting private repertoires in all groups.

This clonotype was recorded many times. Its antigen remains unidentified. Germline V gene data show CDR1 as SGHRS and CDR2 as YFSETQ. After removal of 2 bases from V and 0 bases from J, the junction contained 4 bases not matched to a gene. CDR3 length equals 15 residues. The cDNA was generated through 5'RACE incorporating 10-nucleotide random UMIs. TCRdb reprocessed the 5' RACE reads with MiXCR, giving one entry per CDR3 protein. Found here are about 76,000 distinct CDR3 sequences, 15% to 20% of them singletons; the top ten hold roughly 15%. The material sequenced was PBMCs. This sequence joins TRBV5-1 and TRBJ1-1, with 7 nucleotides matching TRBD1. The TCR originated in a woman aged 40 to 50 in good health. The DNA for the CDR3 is TGCGCCAGCAGCTTTAGAGGGGGCATGAACACTGAAGCTTTCTTT. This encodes CASSFRGGMNTEAFF.